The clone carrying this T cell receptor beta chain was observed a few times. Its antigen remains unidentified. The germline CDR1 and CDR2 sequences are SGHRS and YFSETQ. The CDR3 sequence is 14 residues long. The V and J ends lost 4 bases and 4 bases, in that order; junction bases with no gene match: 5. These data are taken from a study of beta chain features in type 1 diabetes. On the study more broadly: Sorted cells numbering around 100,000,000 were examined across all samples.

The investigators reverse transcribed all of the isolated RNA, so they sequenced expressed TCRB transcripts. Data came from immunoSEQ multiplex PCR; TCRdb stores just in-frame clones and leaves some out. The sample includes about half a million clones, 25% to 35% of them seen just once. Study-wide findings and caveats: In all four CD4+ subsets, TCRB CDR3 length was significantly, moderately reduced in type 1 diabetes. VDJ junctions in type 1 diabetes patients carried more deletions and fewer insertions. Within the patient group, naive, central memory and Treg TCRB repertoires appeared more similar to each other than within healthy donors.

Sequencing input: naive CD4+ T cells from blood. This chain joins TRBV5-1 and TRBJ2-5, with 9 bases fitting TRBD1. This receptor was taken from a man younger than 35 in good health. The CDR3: CASSKGQGRETQYF. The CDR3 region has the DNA TGCGCCAGCAGCAAGGGACAGGGCAGAGAGACCCAGTACTTC.